A selection of T cell receptor beta chains follows, all from one sample in a study of sequential checkpoint blockade in melanoma. Sequenced by immunoSEQ multiplex PCR; TCRdb stores in-frame clones only, minus some. The table includes 20,000 to 25,000 clones, around 70% detected once. Sequenced here: CD8+ T cells sorted from blood (inferred from file names), sampled from a patient given nivolumab and ipilimumab in sequence. The receptors stem from a human donor with melanoma. The CDR3 runs from the conserved cysteine through the conserved F or W. The order of the fields is clone size, V gene, D gene, J gene, CDR3 DNA, CDR3 protein. D genes are given only for firm matches. A clone size is listed for some rows: how often the clone was seen (once, few, many), or a class if it is expanded.

>NA|TRBV9|NA|TRBJ2-7
TGTGCCAGCAGCGTATATGATTCCTACGAGCAGTACTTC
CASSVYDSYEQYF
>few|TRBV5-3|TRBD2|TRBJ2-5
TGTGCCAGAAGCTTGGTGGTGTGGCGGGGGGGCGACGGAGAGACCCAGTACTTC
CARSLVVWRGGDGETQYF
>NA|TRBV29-1|NA|TRBJ2-1
TGCAGCGTTGAAGAGGGCAGGGGATTCTACAATGAGCAGTTCTTC
CSVEEGRGFYNEQFF
>few|TRBV5-1|TRBD1|TRBJ2-3
TGCGCCAGCAGTTACCTTTGGACAGGCGGCACAGATACGCAGTATTTT
CASSYLWTGGTDTQYF
>NA|TRBV7-9|NA|TRBJ1-1
TGTGCCAGCAGCTCACGGGCTCCGTCCCAGGGTAAGCTGAACACTGAAGCTTTCTTT
CASSSRAPSQGKLNTEAFF
>NA|TRBV4-2|TRBD1|TRBJ1-5
TGTGCCAGCAGCCCGGGACAGAATAGCAATCAGCCCCAGCATTTT
CASSPGQNSNQPQHF
>few|TRBV7-9|NA|TRBJ1-6
TGTGCCAGCAGCCCGGGGATGAATTCACCCCTCCACTTT
CASSPGMNSPLHF
>NA|TRBV9|NA|TRBJ1-1
TGTGCCAGCAGCGTAGGATCATCCGGCACTGAAGCTTTCTTT
CASSVGSSGTEAFF
>NA|TRBV5-4|TRBD1|TRBJ2-7
TGTGCCAGCAGCCCGACCTCCGGGACAGAAACCTACGAGCAGTACTTC
CASSPTSGTETYEQYF
>NA|TRBV19|NA|TRBJ1-2
TGTGCCAGTAGTATATTTGGCAGGGTTGATGGCTACACCTTC
CASSIFGRVDGYTF
>NA|TRBV10-3|TRBD2|TRBJ2-1
TGTGCCATCAGTGAGTCGAGGACTAGCTTCGACAATGAGCAGTTCTTC
CAISESRTSFDNEQFF
>NA|TRBV6-5|TRBD1|TRBJ2-7
TGTGCCAGCAGACAGGGGACCCACGAGCAGTACTTC
CASRQGTHEQYF
>once|TRBV7-3|TRBD2|TRBJ2-2
TGTGCCATACGGGGGGAAAAATTGGGTACCGGGGAGCTGTTTTTT
CAIRGEKLGTGELFF
>NA|TRBV5-4|NA|TRBJ1-4
TGTGCCAGCAGCTTGACCCTCGGTGAAAAACTGTTTTTT
CASSLTLGEKLFF
>once|TRBV11-2|TRBD2|TRBJ2-5
TGTGCCAGCAGCAGTAGCGGGGTGGGTTTGGAGACCCAGTACTTC
CASSSSGVGLETQYF
>NA|TRBV28|TRBD1|TRBJ1-4
TGTGCCAGCTTCCCCGGGACAGGGTACGAAAAACTGTTTTTT
CASFPGTGYEKLFF
>NA|TRBV5-4|TRBD1|TRBJ1-1
TGTGCCACCAGACAGGGGGAGAACACTGAAGCTTTCTTT
CATRQGENTEAFF
>few|TRBV6-1|NA|TRBJ1-6
TGTGCCATCAGTGCCAGCCCAGGGAATTCACCCCTCCACTTT
CAISASPGNSPLHF
>NA|TRBV27|NA|TRBJ2-2
TGTGCCAGCAGTTTCCGAGGAACCGGGGAGCTGTTTTTT
CASSFRGTGELFF
>NA|TRBV6-1|NA|TRBJ1-2
TGTGCCAGCGAAGTCCGTCAGGGAAACTATGGCTACACCTTC
CASEVRQGNYGYTF
>NA|TRBV5-7|NA|TRBJ2-6
TGTGCCAGCAGCTTGGCTCAGGGGACCCGTGGGGCCAACGTCCTGACTTTC
CASSLAQGTRGANVLTF
>once|TRBV6-1|TRBD2|TRBJ2-5
TGTGCCAGCAGTGAAGCGGCGGGGGGGGGAGAGACCCAGTACTTC
CASSEAAGGGETQYF
>NA|TRBV4-1|NA|TRBJ2-2
TGCGCCAGCAGCCACCGATATCGCGGAGGGAACACCGGGGAGCTGTTTTTT
CASSHRYRGGNTGELFF
>NA|TRBV5-6|TRBD2|TRBJ2-7
TGTGCCAGCAGCTTGGGACTAGCGGGGGGGAGTTCCTACGAGCAGTACTTC
CASSLGLAGGSSYEQYF
>few|TRBV6-6|NA|TRBJ2-1
TGTGCCAGCAGTACAGGTGACAATGAGCAGTTCTTC
CASSTGDNEQFF
>NA|TRBV2|NA|TRBJ1-2
TGTGCCAGCAGTGAAGCGCAGGGGTATGGCTACACCTTC
CASSEAQGYGYTF